This is a list of T cell receptor beta chains from one sample in a study of blood T cell repertoires in COVID-19. Method: immunoSEQ multiplex PCR; TCRdb's copy keeps in-frame clones and lacks some. The data show tens of thousands of clones, 84% seen once. The sequencing input was peripheral blood. The receptors derive from a man aged 55 to 70 with acute or convalescent COVID-19. Each CDR3 is given with its conserved first and last residue. Fields, in order: clone size, D gene, V gene, J gene, CDR3 protein, CDR3 DNA. D genes are given only for firm matches. The size field is filled for only some rows; it gives once, few, many or a size class.

NA	NA	TRBV5-1	TRBJ1-6	CASSFGGATNSPLHF	TGCGCCAGCAGCTTTGGAGGGGCTACCAATTCACCCCTCCACTTT
NA	NA	TRBV6-5	TRBJ2-1	CASRGGADYNEQFF	TGTGCCAGCAGGGGGGGGGCCGACTACAATGAGCAGTTCTTC
once	NA	TRBV9	TRBJ1-1	CASSVGGTMNTEAFF	TGTGCCAGCAGCGTAGGGGGCACAATGAACACTGAAGCTTTCTTT
NA	NA	TRBV19	TRBJ2-7	CASSIGAPSSYEQYF	TGTGCCAGTAGTATAGGAGCCCCGAGCTCCTACGAGCAGTACTTC
NA	NA	TRBV3-1/TRBV3-2	TRBJ2-7	CASSLAGTYEQYF	TGTGCCAGCAGCCTGGCGGGGACCTACGAGCAGTACTTC
NA	TRBD2	TRBV6-2/TRBV6-3	TRBJ2-7	CASSRSGGFSYEQYF	TGTGCCAGCAGTCGCAGCGGGGGGTTCTCCTACGAGCAGTACTTC
NA	NA	TRBV7-9	TRBJ2-1	CASSLVAGAAYNEQFF	TGTGCCAGCAGCTTAGTTGCAGGGGCTGCATACAATGAGCAGTTCTTC
NA	TRBD1	TRBV28	TRBJ2-7	CASRVDRAPYEQYF	TGTGCCAGCAGGGTGGACAGGGCCCCCTACGAGCAGTACTTC
few	NA	TRBV28	TRBJ2-1	CASSFRSEVGQFF	TGTGCCAGCAGTTTCCGCTCGGAGGTGGGGCAGTTCTTC
once	TRBD1	TRBV3-1/TRBV3-2	TRBJ1-2	CASSVQGSYGYTF	TGTGCCAGCAGCGTACAGGGGTCCTATGGCTACACCTTC
NA	NA	TRBV3-1/TRBV3-2	TRBJ2-7	CASSRGGRGSYEQYF	TGTGCCAGCAGCCGGGGAGGTCGAGGGTCCTACGAGCAGTACTTC
NA	NA	TRBV11-2	TRBJ1-2	CASSLAQGRINYGYTF	TGTGCCAGCAGCTTAGCCCAGGGGCGGATAAACTATGGCTACACCTTC
NA	TRBD1	TRBV28	TRBJ1-3	CASSAEDREPFLLYF	TGTGCCAGCAGCGCCGAGGACAGGGAGCCATTTCTTTTATATTTT
NA	NA	TRBV24-1	TRBJ1-2	CATSDSRSGRYGYTF	TGTGCCACCAGTGATTCCCGGAGCGGACGGTATGGCTACACCTTC
NA	TRBD2	TRBV11-3	TRBJ2-1	CASSLDLTGAERGGYNEQFF	TGTGCCAGCAGCTTAGACTTGACGGGAGCGGAGCGGGGGGGCTACAATGAGCAGTTCTTC
NA	TRBD1	TRBV4-1	TRBJ1-5	CASSQDPRTGDQPQHF	TGCGCCAGCAGCCAAGATCCCAGGACAGGGGATCAGCCCCAGCATTTT
NA	NA	TRBV7-7	TRBJ2-3	CASSLTVQGGDTQYF	TGTGCCAGCAGCTTAACAGTGCAGGGGGGAGATACGCAGTATTTT
NA	TRBD1	TRBV4-1	TRBJ1-2	CASSQAAGGYGYTF	TGCGCCAGCAGCCAAGCAGCAGGGGGGTATGGCTACACCTTC
NA	NA	TRBV7-9	TRBJ2-1	CASSPPEGVKQFF	TGTGCCAGCAGCCCCCCCGAGGGGGTAAAGCAGTTCTTC
NA	NA	TRBV7-2	TRBJ2-4	CASSSGGLSGQRLF	TGTGCCAGCAGCTCAGGAGGGCTATCGGGACAGCGTTTATTC
NA	TRBD1	TRBV4-1	TRBJ1-1	CASSPYQGASEAFF	TGCGCCAGCAGCCCCTACCAGGGGGCCTCTGAAGCTTTCTTT
few	TRBD1	TRBV19	TRBJ1-2	CASSPGQVKEWNYGYTF	TGTGCCAGTAGTCCAGGACAGGTTAAGGAGTGGAACTATGGCTACACCTTC
NA	NA	TRBV5-8	TRBJ1-4	CASSLSGGRSEKLFF	TGTGCCAGCAGCTTGTCCGGGGGGCGGAGTGAAAAACTGTTTTTT
once	NA	TRBV4-1	TRBJ2-5	CASSQGGSQETQYF	TGCGCCAGCAGCCAAGGCGGTTCTCAAGAGACCCAGTACTTC
NA	TRBD1	TRBV10-2	TRBJ1-1	CASSDRGWGTEAFF	TGCGCCAGCAGTGACAGGGGGTGGGGCACTGAAGCTTTCTTT
few	TRBD1	TRBV11-2	TRBJ2-2	CASSPATGAFTGELFF	TGTGCCAGCAGCCCTGCGACAGGGGCGTTCACCGGGGAGCTGTTTTTT